A single sample gave rise to the 14 T cell receptor beta chains below, sequenced in a study of tumor-infiltrating lymphocytes in primary liver carcinoma. The approximately 17-34 mg bulk tissue piece was not sorted before simultaneous RNA and DNA extraction. With 400 to 550 ng total RNA as template and a constant-region primer, TCR beta cDNA was made. Employing slightly modified ARM-PCR, three nested multiplex PCR rounds were run, and these gave rise to the TCR beta libraries. Rounds one and two of PCR, each of roughly 11 cycles, were primed with TRBV1-TRBV30 forward primers and a C-beta reverse primer. TCRdb re-analysed the multiplex PCR reads in MiXCR, keeping a single row per CDR3 protein. The sample shows 95,000 to 100,000 distinct CDR3 sequences, around 71% of them seen only once. What was sequenced was liver tumor tissue from sampling region 2. This sample's subset: tumor region T2, inferior pole. These receptors were collected from a woman aged 55 to 70 with primary liver carcinoma and hepatitis B virus infection.

Of note for this clonotype: With a much larger clone just one base away, this may be a read error. The chain links TRBV28 to TRBJ2-5; 7 bases are shared with TRBD2. The CDR3 is 14 amino acids. Germline V gene sequence: CDR1 MDHEN, CDR2 SYDVKM. CDR3 in amino acids: CASSLWGEGKTQHF. The DNA of the CDR3 is TGTGCCAGCAGTTTATGGGGGGAGGGAAAGACCCAGCACTTC.

V and J are TRBV18 and TRBJ2-7; D is perhaps TRBD1 or TRBD2 (5 bases each). This CDR3 spans 15 amino acids. The V and J ends lost 1 base and 6 bases respectively, with 16 bases between them. CDR1 and CDR2 (germline): KGHSH, LQKENI. CDR3 DNA: TGTGCCAGCTCACCACGTCGAGGGGCGCTGGGCGAGCAGTACTTC. This gives the protein CASSPRRGALGEQYF.

Concerning this clonotype itself: At one boundary the junction diverges from the germline segment, which might be a read error. The chain is built from TRBV14 and TRBJ2-5, with a possible D match to TRBD2 (5 bases). The CDR3 loop spans 14 amino acids. CDR1 SGHDN and CDR2 FVKESK come from the germline V gene. CDR3 sequence: CASSSRWRLETRYF. CDR3 coding DNA: TGTGCCAGCAGCTCCCGCTGGAGGTTGGAGACCCGGTACTTC.

This clonotype was seen many times. An end of the junction differs from the germline gene, which may be a read error. This chain joins TRBV5-1 and TRBJ1-5; D remains unclear. The CDR3 runs to 13 residues. Germline V gene data show CDR1 as SGHRS and CDR2 as YFSETQ. The CDR3 reads CASSLDSNQPQHF. The CDR3 DNA reads TGTGCCAGCAGTTTAGACAGCAATCAGCCCCAGCATTTT.

With regard to this clonotype: A much larger clone differs from this one at a single base, so this may be a read error. The V call is TRBV7-9, the J call TRBJ2-1; 8 nucleotides match TRBD2. Germline assignment: CDR1 SEHNR and CDR2 FQNEAQ (reference sequence). The CDR3 is 14 residues long. This CDR3 is CATSIRTSSNEQFF. In nucleotides, the CDR3 is TGTGCCACCAGCATACGGACTAGCAGCAATGAGCAGTTCTTC. The full variable domain, with the rest looked up from reference TRBV7-9 and TRBJ2-1, is DTGVSQNPRHKITKRGQNVTFRCDPISEHNRLYWYRQTLGQGPEFLTYFQNEAQLEKSRLLSDRFSAERPKGSFSTLEIQRTEQGDSAMYLCATSIRTSSNEQFFGPGTRLTVL.

In the case of this clonotype: Sequence at one end of the junction differs from germline and may be a read error. The chain carries TRBV11-2 and TRBJ2-7; D call uncertain. Germline loops: CDR1 SGHAT, CDR2 FQNNGV. The CDR3 has 17 residues. In nucleotides, the CDR3 is TGTGCCAGCAGCGGCATGACATGGGCCCTTCTATCCTACGGGCAGTACTTC. Protein: CASSGMTWALLSYGQYF.

To note about this clonotype: A read error is possible here, since a much larger clone lies one base away. This rearrangement joins TRBV6-6 to TRBJ1-4, with 8 bases identical to TRBD1. This CDR3 is built from 14 residues. Germline lookup yields CDR1 MNHNY and CDR2 SVGAGI (reference sequence). V dropped 8 bases and J dropped 8; count of bases not matched to a gene: 10. This chain's CDR3 is CASGHRTGMEKLFF. CDR3 nucleotides: TGTGCCAGCGGTCACCGGACAGGGATGGAAAAACTGTTTTTT.

This clonotype was seen a single time. At one of its ends the junction is not consistent with the germline gene, which may arise from a read error. This sequence joins TRBV29-1 and TRBJ2-2; 7 bases map to TRBD2. Germline V lookup: CDR1 SQVTM, CDR2 ANQGSEA. The CDR3 extends over 14 amino acids. The CDR3 sequence is CSAKGLTNTGKLFF. As DNA, the CDR3 is TGTAGCGCAAAGGGACTAACGAACACCGGGAAGCTGTTTTTT.

This chain joins TRBV28 and TRBJ2-3; D not resolved. V lost 8 bases, J lost 1 base, and 16 bases lay in between. The CDR3 contains 15 residues. Per germline, CDR1 MDHEN and CDR2 SYDVKM. The CDR3 is CASGVPGRGTDTQYF. Written as DNA, the CDR3 is TGTGCCAGCGGCGTACCAGGCCGCGGCACAGATACGCAGTATTTT.

Worth noting for this clonotype: A much bigger clone sits one base away, suggesting this may be a read error. The V gene is TRBV20-1, the J gene TRBJ2-5; TRBD2 is a possible D gene (5 bases). V was shortened by 0 bases and J by 5 bases, with 22 bases between the two germline ends. Germline values: CDR1 DFQATT, CDR2 SNEGSKA (reference sequence). This CDR3 is 17 amino acids long. The CDR3 loop reads CSARESARGSIIETQYF. The CDR3, as DNA: TGCAGTGCTAGAGAATCTGCTAGAGGGAGTATTATTGAGACCCAGTACTTC.

In regard to this clonotype: Possible read error: a much larger clone is one base away. The rearrangement links TRBV5-4 to TRBJ2-5; 12 bases agree with TRBD2. This CDR3 has 14 amino acids. Per germline, CDR1 SGHNT and CDR2 YYREEE (reference sequence). J lost 5 bases, V lost 7 bases, and 6 bases had no gene match. CDR3 sequence reads: CASGLAGGPETQYF. The CDR3 DNA is TGTGCCAGCGGCCTAGCGGGAGGGCCTGAGACCCAGTACTTC.

The chain recombines TRBV20-1 with TRBJ2-3, with D unresolved. Trimming took 3 bases from V and 2 from J, leaving 9 bases between them. CDR3 length equals 13 residues. Germline loops: CDR1 DFQATT, CDR2 SNEGSKA (reference sequence). The DNA for the CDR3 is TGCAGTGCTAGTTTTCAGCTCACAGATACGCAGTATTTT. It encodes CSASFQLTDTQYF.

This clonotype appeared many times. The chain carries TRBV5-6 and TRBJ2-7; D may be TRBD1 or TRBD2 (5 bases each). The V and J ends lost 4 bases and 3 bases respectively, with 17 bases between them. The CDR3 sequence is 15 residues long. CDR1 SGHDT and CDR2 YYEEEE come from the germline V gene. CDR3 protein: CASSVTGRLNYEQYF. DNA for the CDR3: TGTGCCAGCAGCGTAACGGGACGCCTCAACTACGAGCAGTACTTC.

This clonotype was counted many times. This chain uses TRBV11-2 with TRBJ2-1, with TRBD1 matching over 10 bases. The germline CDR1 and CDR2 sequences are SGHAT and FQNNGV. Germline trimming cut 5 bases from V and 3 bases from J; bases unmatched to any gene: 4. CDR3 length equals 15 residues. CDR3 nucleotides: TGTGCCAGCAGCCTTGGACAGGGGGGCTACAATGAGCAGTTCTTC. Its translation: CASSLGQGGYNEQFF. Full variable domain (missing parts from reference TRBV11-2 and TRBJ2-1): EAGVAQSPRYKIIEKRQSVAFWCNPISGHATLYWYQQILGQGPKLLIQFQNNGVVDDSQLPKDRFSAERLKGVDSTLKIQPAKLEDSAVYLCASSLGQGGYNEQFFGPGTRLTVL.